The clone carrying this T cell receptor beta chain occurred many times. This may come from a read error, since a much larger clone is one base off. From the multiplex PCR reads, TCRdb called clonotypes with MiXCR, one entry per CDR3 protein. Among 200,000 to 250,000 distinct CDR3 sequences, around 35% were seen once, and the ten largest hold approximately 3.7%. CDR1 and CDR2 (germline): DFQATT, SNEGSKA (reference sequence). The CDR3 loop spans 12 amino acids. These data belong to a study of breast tumors, draining lymph nodes, adjacent tissues. Axillary draining lymph nodes of breast cancer patients supplied the node samples.

The material sequenced was axillary lymph node tissue. This sequence originates from a female donor with breast cancer. Some clones in this sample may be carry-over from other donors' samples. The V gene is TRBV20-1, the J gene TRBJ1-6; TRBD1 is a possible D gene (5 bases). Written as DNA, the CDR3 is TGCAGTGCTGAGGGGTATAATTCACCCCCCCACTTT. The encoded protein is CSAEGYNSPPHF.